This T cell receptor (beta chain) is drawn from a study of cytomegalovirus exposure and HLA in healthy donors. This table comes from immunoSEQ multiplex PCR, and its TCRdb copy is limited to in-frame clones, with some not included. Seen here are approximately 280,000 clones, approximately 90% observed once, and the top ten hold around 0.92%. Sequenced material: PBMCs. This TCR came from a woman under 30 in good health and CMV-seronegative.

This chain's CDR3 is CASSEPGLNYGYTF. The CDR3 coding sequence is TGTGCCAGCAGTGAACCAGGGTTGAACTATGGCTACACCTTC. The chain joins TRBV25-1 to TRBJ1-2, with D possibly matching TRBD1 (5 bases). V was shortened by 2 bases and J by 2 bases, with 9 bases between the two germline ends. Germline CDR1 and CDR2: MGHDK and SYGVNS. This CDR3 is 14 amino acids long.